The clone carrying this T cell receptor beta chain occurred a few times. Its antigen remains unidentified. Amplification targeted TCR beta CDR3 regions from RNA transcripts. A first-round RT-PCR of the TCR CDR3 used the HTBI primer set. Using its own MiXCR run on the multiplex PCR reads, TCRdb lists one record per CDR3 protein. Found here are about 710,000 distinct CDR3 sequences, roughly 15% of them singletons; the top ten hold roughly 8%. This entry belongs to a study of T cells in Graves' hyperthyroidism and ophthalmopathy. Study-level points and caveats: From stable hyperthyroidism, ophthalmopathy was set apart by a 13 V-J model.

The authors took PBMCs from 10 ml fresh peripheral blood. Germline V gene data show CDR1 as SGHDN and CDR2 as FVKESK. This CDR3 has 12 residues. Trimming took 0 bases from V and 3 from J, leaving 3 bases between them. This TCR came from a man aged 18 to 35 with Graves' hyperthyroidism. This chain connects TRBV14 to TRBJ2-7; D remains unclear. Sequenced material: blood. The CDR3 bases are TGTGCCAGCAGCCAAGATGACTACGAGCAGTACTTC. It is translated as CASSQDDYEQYF. Together with reference TRBV14 and TRBJ2-7, the CDR3 gives the full variable domain: EAGVTQFPSHSVIEKGQTVTLRCDPISGHDNLYWYRRVMGKEIKFLLHFVKESKQDESGMPNNRFLAERTGGTYSTLKVQPAELEDSGVYFCASSQDDYEQYFGPGTRLTVT.